The source of this T cell receptor (beta chain) is a study of blood T cell repertoires in COVID-19. The CDR3 runs to 16 residues. CDR1 and CDR2 from the germline V gene are MNHNS and SASEGT. With V trimmed by 2 bases and J by 10 bases, 9 bases remained unmatched. Clones were sequenced by immunoSEQ multiplex PCR, and TCRdb holds only the in-frame ones, with some missing. Of about 120,000 clones in the sample, 75% to 90% were seen once. Source material: peripheral blood. The TCR was taken from a man aged 35 to 55 with acute or convalescent COVID-19. V usage is TRBV6-1 and J usage is TRBJ1-6; 9 positions match TRBD1. The CDR3 nucleotides read TGTGCCAGCAGTGAATTTCGGGACAGGGCTGTCTCACCCCTCCACTTT. It yields the protein CASSEFRDRAVSPLHF.